Listed below are T cell receptor beta chains from one sample, sequenced in a study of T cells in localized non-small cell lung cancer. Sequenced by immunoSEQ multiplex PCR; TCRdb stores in-frame clones only, minus some. The sample carries about 56,000 clones, roughly 89% recorded once. The sequenced sample was peripheral blood, obtained before any cancer treatment. Receptors originate from a woman aged 40-69 years with stage I lung adenocarcinoma. Each CDR3 is given with its conserved first and last residue. Fields, in order: J gene, V gene, clone size, D gene, CDR3 DNA, CDR3 protein. The D gene is left open where the match is weak. Size is stated for part of the rows, as once, few or many counts, or as a class when the clone is expanded.

>TRBJ2-5|TRBV7-2|.|.
TGTGCCAGCAGCTTAGGGCAGAGGACCCAGTACTTC
CASSLGQRTQYF
>TRBJ2-7|TRBV9|once|TRBD2
TGTGCCAGCAGCGTAGCGGGGACTAGCGCGTACGAGCAGTACTTC
CASSVAGTSAYEQYF
>TRBJ1-4|TRBV2|.|.
TGTGCCAGCAGTGAACCGGCTGCAACTAATGAAAAACTGTTTTTT
CASSEPAATNEKLFF
>TRBJ2-7|TRBV4-3|.|TRBD1
TGCGCTAGCAGCCAAGGCGGGGACAGGGTAGGATACGAGCAGTACTTC
CASSQGGDRVGYEQYF
>TRBJ2-7|TRBV7-3|.|.
TGTGCCAGCAGCCGGGCCGCGACGGGCGAGCAGTACTTC
CASSRAATGEQYF
>TRBJ2-1|TRBV30|.|.
TGTGCCTGGAGTGTTGTGGGAGGTGAGCAGTTCTTC
CAWSVVGGEQFF
>TRBJ1-5|TRBV7-2|once|.
TGTGCCAGCAGCTCCCCGTTGGGAAGCAATCAGCCCCAGCATTTT
CASSSPLGSNQPQHF
>TRBJ2-2|TRBV6-5|.|.
TGTGCCAGCAGTTACTCGCACACCGGGGAGCTGTTTTTT
CASSYSHTGELFF
>TRBJ1-2|TRBV10-2|.|TRBD1
TGCGCCAGCAGTGGGGGACAGGGGGCTGGCGGCTACACCTTC
CASSGGQGAGGYTF
>TRBJ1-2|TRBV28|.|TRBD1
TGTGCCACCCCAGCCGGGACAGGGATTAATGGCTACACCTTC
CATPAGTGINGYTF